The 23 T cell receptor beta chains listed next were all sequenced from one sample in a study of T cell clonality in common variable immunodeficiency. The protocol was immunoSEQ multiplex PCR, while the TCRdb copy is restricted to in-frame clones and leaves out a portion. There are approximately 50,000 clones in the sample, none observed a single time. Sequenced: peripheral blood mononuclear cells. The receptor set was obtained from a person between 18 and 69 years old in good health.

Worth noting for this clone: Sequencing ends 3 residues short of the CDR3 end; the germline J gene provides the rest. This rearrangement joins TRBV19 to TRBJ1-2, with D tentatively TRBD1 (5 bases). CDR1 LNHDA and CDR2 SQIVND come from the germline V gene (reference sequence). The CDR3 is 15 residues long. CDR3 DNA, as far as it was read: TGTGCCAGTAGTATAGATTCCGCAGGGTGGTCCGGC. Translating it yields CASSIDSAGWSG. The full CDR3 reads CASSIDSAGWSGYTF.

With regard to this clone: Since a much larger clone is just one base distant, this may be a read error. The read stops 3 residues short of the end of the CDR3; the missing end is completed from the germline J gene. The chain uses TRBV7-6 and TRBJ2-2; 7 bases agree with TRBD1. This CDR3 has 14 residues. Per the germline V gene, CDR1 is SGHVS and CDR2 is FNYEAQ. The chain's CDR3 is CASSQGDDGEKLFF. The part of the CDR3 DNA that was read is TGTGCCAGCAGCCAGGGGGACGACGGTGAAAAG.

This clone was found many times. The CDR3 end is not reached by the read, which stops 3 residues before it; the germline J gene fills it in. The rearrangement joins TRBV20-1 to TRBJ2-1, with 9 bases matching TRBD2. This CDR3 region has 15 residues. Germline loops: CDR1 DFQATT, CDR2 SNEGSKA (reference sequence). With 0 bases clipped from V and 4 bases from J, the junction kept 4 bases outside the gene matches. CDR3 DNA (partial): TGCAGTGCTAGAGATCCGACTAGCGGATACAATGAG. As protein: CSARDPTSGYNE. The whole CDR3 is CSARDPTSGYNEQFF.

This clone showed up many times. Sequencing ends 3 residues short of the CDR3 end; the germline J gene provides the rest. The chain links TRBV5-1 to TRBJ2-5; D not certain. The CDR3 extends over 15 amino acids. Per the germline V gene, CDR1 is SGHRS and CDR2 is YFSETQ. V lost 2 bases to trimming and J lost 4 bases, with 15 bases between them. The sequenced CDR3 bases are TGCGCCAGCAGCTTCCGTCCCGACGGGTTAGAGACC. This gives the protein CASSFRPDGLET. The full-length CDR3 reads as CASSFRPDGLETQYF.

This clone has a count of ten or more. The CDR3 end lies 3 residues beyond the end of the read and is filled in from the germline J gene. The chain employs TRBV11-2 and TRBJ2-3; perhaps TRBD1 as D (5 bases). The V end was cut by 5 bases, the J end by 3 bases, with 12 bases between. The CDR3 totals 14 residues. Per the germline V gene, CDR1 is SGHAT and CDR2 is FQNNGV. The DNA read from the CDR3 is TGTGCCAGCAGCCGTATGACAGATACAGATACG. The encoded protein is CASSRMTDTDT. The whole CDR3 is CASSRMTDTDTQYF.

This clone showed up many times. The observed sequence ends 3 residues before the CDR3 terminus, with the missing tail filled in from the germline J gene. The chain has TRBV7-9 and TRBJ1-4, with D hard to call. This CDR3 has 14 residues. The germline V gene encodes CDR1 SEHNR and CDR2 FQNEAQ (reference sequence). Trimming removed 4 bases at V and 9 bases at J, with 15 bases between. CDR3 region: CASSSPEGFKKLFF. Partial CDR3 DNA: TGTGCCAGCAGCTCCCCGGAAGGGTTCAAAAAA. The variable domain in full, with the rest retrieved from reference TRBV7-9 and TRBJ1-4, is DTGVSQNPRHKITKRGQNVTFRCDPISEHNRLYWYRQTLGQGPEFLTYFQNEAQLEKSRLLSDRFSAERPKGSFSTLEIQRTEQGDSAMYLCASSSPEGFKKLFFGSGTQLSVL.

This clone occurred many times. The read gets to within 3 residues of the CDR3 end, and the germline J gene fills in the rest. The chain employs TRBV7-3 and TRBJ2-7, with 7 bases lining up with TRBD2. V was pared by 2 bases and J by 4 bases, with 8 bases of the junction left unmatched. The CDR3 consists of 15 residues. The germline V gene encodes CDR1 SGHTA and CDR2 FQGTGA. The covered CDR3 bases are TGTGCCAGCAGCTTAGGGGGGGGAGGGACGTACGAG. It codes for CASSLGGGGTYE. The full CDR3 sequence reads CASSLGGGGTYEQYF.

The sample holds many counts of this clone. Read sequence stops 3 residues before the CDR3 end, and the germline J gene provides the missing end. The chain recombines TRBV7-2 with TRBJ1-1, with no clear D. Deletions cut 5 bases from V and 6 bases from J, with 7 bases between. Germline V CDR1 and CDR2: SGHTA, FQGNSA. This CDR3 contains 11 residues. The CDR3 DNA, read in part, is TGTGCCAGCAGCCCAGGTCCTGAA. It is translated as CASSPGPE. The complete CDR3 protein is CASSPGPEAFF. Full variable domain (rest looked up from reference TRBV7-2 and TRBJ1-1): GAGVSQSPSNKVTEKGKDVELRCDPISGHTALYWYRQSLGQGLEFLIYFQGNSAPDKSGLPSDRFSAERTGGSVSTLTIQRTQQEDSAVYLCASSPGPEAFFGQGTRLTVV.

This clone was counted ten times or more. The CDR3 goes on 3 residues after the read ends, and that part is filled in from the germline J gene. The rearrangement joins TRBV30 to TRBJ1-1, with no clear D. V lost 5 bases to trimming and J lost 3 bases, with 13 bases between them. The CDR3 is made up of 13 amino acids. Germline values: CDR1 GTSNPN, CDR2 SVGIG (reference sequence). CDR3 loop: CAWCWAGDTEAFF. The part of the CDR3 DNA that was read is TGTGCCTGGTGCTGGGCCGGGGACACTGAA.

In its sample, this clone was seen many times. CDR3 bases read: TGTGCCAGCAGTGAAGCGGTCCTGAAGACAGTACAAGAGACC. Its protein is CASSEAVLKTVQET. From start to end, the CDR3 is CASSEAVLKTVQETQYF. The rearrangement uses TRBV6-1 and TRBJ2-5; D is perhaps TRBD1 (5 bases). The read ends 3 residues before the CDR3 terminus; that terminus is restored from the germline J gene. V was pared by 0 bases and J by 2 bases, with 16 bases between. The CDR3 runs to 17 residues. Germline CDR1 reads MNHNS; CDR2 reads SASEGT.

This clone was picked up many times. CDR3 in amino acids: CASSFTQGSNEKLFF. CDR3 bases read: TGTGCCAGCAGTTTCACACAGGGGTCTAATGAAAAA. The rearrangement uses TRBV28 and TRBJ1-4, with 7 bases identical to TRBD1. The read falls 3 residues short of the CDR3 end, and the missing part is taken from the germline J gene. Losses at the gene ends were 3 bases for V and 3 bases for J; bases not matched to a gene: 4. The CDR3 length is 15 residues. Germline CDR1 reads MDHEN; CDR2 reads SYDVKM.

Regarding this clone: Read data end 3 residues before the CDR3 end; the end is taken from the germline J gene. The V and J genes are TRBV5-5 and TRBJ1-1; D is ambiguous. The germline gives CDR1 SGHKS, CDR2 YYEKEE (reference sequence). The CDR3 contains 15 residues. CDR3 loop: CASSLAPGSDYGAFF. CDR3 DNA (partial): TGTGCCAGCAGCTTGGCCCCGGGGTCTGACTATGGC.

As regards this clone: The read ends 3 residues before the CDR3 terminus; that terminus is restored from the germline J gene. The chain uses TRBV7-2 and TRBJ2-4; TRBD1 agrees at 10 bases. Germline CDR1 and CDR2: SGHTA and FQGNSA. The CDR3 sequence is 14 residues long. The CDR3 loop is CASSSPGTGEGQYF. CDR3 DNA (partial): TGTGCCAGCAGCTCGCCCGGGACAGGGGAAGGT. The entire variable domain, with the rest obtained from reference TRBV7-2 and TRBJ2-4, is as follows: GAGVSQSPSNKVTEKGKDVELRCDPISGHTALYWYRQSLGQGLEFLIYFQGNSAPDKSGLPSDRFSAERTGGSVSTLTIQRTQQEDSAVYLCASSSPGTGEGQYFGAGTRLSVL.

This clone was counted ten times or more. The CDR3 end falls 3 residues outside the read, so it is completed with the germline J gene. V and J are TRBV18 and TRBJ1-1; TRBD1 agrees at 8 bases. CDR1 is KGHSH and CDR2 is LQKENI in the germline V gene. This CDR3 is 15 amino acids long. The V segment lost 2 bases and the J segment 4 bases; nucleotides outside the gene matches: 6. The chain's CDR3 is CASSPFQGAGTEAFF. The CDR3 bases that were read are TGTGCCAGCTCACCATTTCAGGGGGCGGGCACTGAA.

This clone was picked up a small number of times. The read ends 3 residues shy of where the CDR3 ends; the end is completed using the germline J gene. The chain employs TRBV29-1 and TRBJ1-4, with 7 bases lining up with TRBD1. V was pared by 6 bases and J by 6 bases, with 4 bases of the junction left unmatched. Germline V CDR1 and CDR2: SQVTM, ANQGSEA. The CDR3 length is 12 residues. The CDR3 region is CSVTDRHEKLFF. The sequenced part of the CDR3 DNA is TGCAGCGTGACGGACAGGCATGAAAAA.

This clone was observed many times. Read data end 3 residues before the CDR3 end; the end is taken from the germline J gene. Distinct nucleotide sequences in the sample also encode this CDR3. The genes are TRBV10-3 and TRBJ1-6; no definite D call. The CDR3 length is 14 residues. V lost 2 bases, J lost 6 bases, and 8 bases lay in between. Germline V gives CDR1 ENHRY, CDR2 SYGVKD. The covered CDR3 bases are TGTGCCATCAGTGAGGCAGATATTAATTCACCC. Residues: CAISEADINSP. The CDR3 reads in full as CAISEADINSPLHF.

The sample holds many counts of this clone. The sequenced fragment ends 3 residues before the CDR3 boundary, so the rest is inferred from the germline J gene. This chain joins TRBV12-3 or TRBV12-4 and TRBJ2-1; 10 bases align to TRBD2. V shed 2 bases, J shed 7 bases, and the junction held 5 bases outside the gene matches. This CDR3 is 15 amino acids long. The sequenced part of the CDR3 DNA is TGTGCCAGCAGTTTAATTGCTAGCGGGAGTAATGAG. Its protein is CASSLIASGSNE. The entire CDR3 reads CASSLIASGSNEQFF.

This clone was counted at least ten times. The CDR3 goes on 3 residues after the read ends, and that part is filled in from the germline J gene. The chain joins TRBV5-4 to TRBJ2-6; TRBD1 agrees at 7 bases. Looked up from germline, CDR1 is SGHNT and CDR2 is YYREEE (reference sequence). Unmatched junction bases numbered 3, after V lost 2 bases and J lost 1 base. This CDR3 has 16 residues. The CDR3 sequence: CASSLGGLSGANVLTF. The DNA read from the CDR3 is TGTGCCAGCAGCTTAGGGGGCCTATCTGGGGCCAACGTC.

This clone was seen repeatedly, ten times or more. Read sequence stops 3 residues before the CDR3 end, and the germline J gene provides the missing end. V usage is TRBV11-2 and J usage is TRBJ2-7, with D hard to call. Germline V gene lookup returns CDR1 SGHAT and CDR2 FQNNGV. Between the trimmed V and J ends, which lost 1 base and 4 bases, there was a span of 8 bases. This CDR3 contains 13 residues. CDR3 DNA (partial): TGTGCCAGCAGCTTAGCAATCCGGTACGAG. Amino acid sequence: CASSLAIRYE. The whole CDR3 protein reads CASSLAIRYEQYF.

There are many counts of this clone. The read halts 3 residues ahead of the CDR3 end, with the missing end drawn from the germline J gene. The V gene is TRBV30, the J gene TRBJ2-4; 7 bases line up with TRBD2. CDR1 is GTSNPN and CDR2 is SVGIG in the germline V gene (reference sequence). The length of the CDR3 is 13 residues. The CDR3 loop reads CAWSVGGSMLQYF. The covered CDR3 bases are TGTGCCTGGAGTGTAGGCGGGAGTATGCTT.

The sample holds a few counts of this clone. CDR3 protein: CASSFSGTGPNEQYF. CDR3 DNA (partial): TGTGCCAGCAGCTTTTCTGGGACAGGGCCCAACGAG. The rearrangement joins TRBV11-1 to TRBJ2-7; TRBD1 agrees at 9 bases. Sequencing ends 3 residues short of the CDR3 end; the germline J gene provides the rest. CDR3 length equals 15 residues. The V segment lost 3 bases and the J segment 5 bases; nucleotides outside the gene matches: 8. Germline CDR1 SGHAT, CDR2 FQDESV (reference sequence).

This clone showed up many times. From the germline J gene comes the end of the CDR3, since the read stops 3 residues before it. The J gene is TRBJ1-3, the V gene TRBV11-2; D remains ambiguous. V shed 8 bases and J shed 2 bases, with 10 bases lying between them. The germline CDR1 and CDR2 sequences are SGHAT and FQNNGV. The CDR3 contains 13 residues. The covered CDR3 bases are TGTGCCAGCGCGCCGCTCCCTGGAAACACC. Its protein is CASAPLPGNT. The whole CDR3 reads CASAPLPGNTIYF.

This clone was detected ten times or more. The CDR3 goes on 3 residues after the read ends, and that part is filled in from the germline J gene. J is TRBJ1-1 and V is TRBV29-1, with D perhaps TRBD1 (6 bases). Germline CDR1 reads SQVTM; CDR2 reads ANQGSEA. The CDR3 contains 15 residues. Trimming removed 1 base from V and 4 bases from J, with 16 bases in between. CDR3 loop: CSVEGYTGMGTEAFF. The sequenced part of the CDR3 DNA is TGCAGCGTTGAAGGATATACAGGGATGGGCACTGAA.